This TCR beta chain was retrieved from a study of T cells after somatic rescue of genetic block. The germline V gene has CDR1 MNHNS and CDR2 SASEGT. With 3 bases removed from V and 0 bases from J, the gap between germline ends came to 11 bases. This CDR3 has 15 amino acids. The count of this clone is one. Repertoires were generated with immunoSEQ multiplex PCR, while TCRdb's copy carries only in-frame clones and drops some. The sample lists around 9,700 clones, 74% occurring once. The chain combines TRBV6-1 with TRBJ1-1; TRBD1 might be the D (6 bases). The TCR comes from a boy aged 5-17 years. The sequenced material came from peripheral blood mononuclear cells (PBMCs). The CDR3 sequence: CASSEIDRLNTEAFF. CDR3 nucleotides: TGTGCCAGCAGTGAGATAGACAGGTTGAACACTGAAGCTTTCTTT.